Listed below are T cell receptor beta chains from one sample, sequenced in a study of cytomegalovirus exposure and HLA in healthy donors. The data were produced by immunoSEQ multiplex PCR, yet TCRdb's version contains in-frame clones alone and is incomplete. Of around 300,000 clones listed, roughly 85% are singletons. Sequences were obtained from PBMCs. The receptors were sampled from a woman aged 18-35 years in good health and CMV-seronegative. The CDR3 runs from the conserved cysteine through the conserved F or W. The order of the fields is D gene, V gene, J gene, clone size, CDR3 DNA, CDR3 protein. The D gene is left open where the match is weak. The size of a clone is reported for some rows only, either as once, few or many, or as a class for expanded clones.

>NA|TRBV9|TRBJ2-5|NA
TGTGCCAGCAGCGTAGGTCTGGGGGGGCAGTTGGAGACCCAGTACTTC
CASSVGLGGQLETQYF
>NA|TRBV25-1|TRBJ1-3|NA
TGTGCCAGCAGTCCCAATACCAGACAGCTCTCTGGAAACACCATATATTTT
CASSPNTRQLSGNTIYF
>TRBD1|TRBV5-1|TRBJ2-7|NA
TGCGCCAGCAGCTTGGAAACAGGGACAGGCTCCTACGAGCAGTACTTC
CASSLETGTGSYEQYF
>TRBD1|TRBV7-2|TRBJ1-2|NA
TGTGCCAGCAGCTCCCTTAGCCGGGACAGGGCATATGGCTACACCTTC
CASSSLSRDRAYGYTF
>TRBD1|TRBV6-4|TRBJ2-2|NA
TGTGCCAGCAGTCTCGGACAGGGGGCCACAAACACCGGGGAGCTGTTTTTT
CASSLGQGATNTGELFF
>TRBD1|TRBV7-9|TRBJ2-2|NA
TGTGCCAGCAGCCCTGATCGGACAGGGAACACCGGGGAGCTGTTTTTT
CASSPDRTGNTGELFF
>NA|TRBV2|TRBJ1-5|NA
TGTGCCACCCTCCCTGGCCCCCGCCGGAGTGGCCAGCCCCAGCATTTT
CATLPGPRRSGQPQHF
>NA|TRBV4-3|TRBJ1-2|NA
TGCGCCAGCAGCCAAGCCCGGGTCTTACATGGCTACACCTTC
CASSQARVLHGYTF
>NA|TRBV19|TRBJ2-7|NA
TGTGCCAGTAGTATAGAGTTGGACACCTACGAGCAGTACTTC
CASSIELDTYEQYF
>NA|TRBV21-1|TRBJ1-5|NA
TGTGCCAGCCCTGGGGGGTTGGATAGCAATCAGCCCCAGCATTTT
CASPGGLDSNQPQHF
>TRBD1|TRBV11-2|TRBJ1-2|NA
TGTGCCAGCAGCTTAACCGGGACAGGGGTTGGCTATGGCTACACCTTC
CASSLTGTGVGYGYTF
>TRBD1|TRBV7-9|TRBJ2-1|NA
TGTGCCAGCAGCTTGGACAGGGTGGATGAGCAGTTCTTC
CASSLDRVDEQFF
>TRBD2|TRBV6-5|TRBJ2-1|NA
TGTGCCAGCAGCCCTAAAGGCGGGAGTCACAATGAGCAGTTCTTC
CASSPKGGSHNEQFF
>NA|TRBV15|TRBJ2-1|NA
TGTGCCACCAGCAGCCGTTACAATGAGCAGTTCTTC
CATSSRYNEQFF
>TRBD1|TRBV9|TRBJ1-6|NA
TGTGCCAGCAGCGCCGGGACAGGTGGGTCACCCCTCCACTTT
CASSAGTGGSPLHF
>NA|TRBV4-1|TRBJ2-3|NA
TGCGCCAGCAGCCAAGGATGGGGGGTTTCCACAGATACGCAGTATTTT
CASSQGWGVSTDTQYF
>NA|TRBV5-4|TRBJ2-7|NA
TGTGCCAGCAGTTGGGGAGCGGGCTACGAGCAGTACTTC
CASSWGAGYEQYF
>TRBD2|TRBV5-1|TRBJ2-2|NA
TGCGCCAGCAGCCAGTCACTAGCGGGAGACTCTCTGAACACCGGGGAGCTGTTTTTT
CASSQSLAGDSLNTGELFF
>NA|TRBV11-2|TRBJ2-7|NA
TGTGCCAGCAGCGTCCAGGCGTACGCCGTCTACGAGCAGTACTTC
CASSVQAYAVYEQYF
>NA|TRBV4-3|TRBJ1-5|NA
TGCGCCAGCAGCCAGTCCACAGGCAATCAGCCCCAGCATTTT
CASSQSTGNQPQHF
>TRBD1|TRBV11-2|TRBJ1-4|NA
TGTGCCAGCAGCTCCGACCAGGGGGCCCTTCCAGGATATGAAAAACTGTTTTTT
CASSSDQGALPGYEKLFF
>TRBD2|TRBV30|TRBJ2-1|NA
TGTGCCTGGAGTGTACTGAGCGGGAGGTTCAATGAGCAGTTCTTC
CAWSVLSGRFNEQFF
>TRBD1|TRBV28|TRBJ1-2|NA
TGTGCCAGCAGTAAACTATGGGACAGGGAGAGGGGCTACACCTTC
CASSKLWDRERGYTF
>TRBD1|TRBV4-1|TRBJ1-2|few
TGCGCCAGCAGCCAAGGGACAGGGCGTAATGGCTACACCTTC
CASSQGTGRNGYTF
>TRBD1|TRBV9|TRBJ1-2|NA
TGTGCCAGCAGCGCGGGGGGACAGGGGGCTGGTGGCTACACCTTC
CASSAGGQGAGGYTF
>TRBD1|TRBV7-2|TRBJ2-2|NA
TGTGCCAGCAGCTTAGTTAGGGACAGCACCGGGGAGCTGTTTTTT
CASSLVRDSTGELFF
>NA|TRBV4-1|TRBJ2-7|once
TGCGCCAGCAGCCCCCAGTCGGGGAGGGAGCAGTACTTC
CASSPQSGREQYF
>NA|TRBV9|TRBJ2-7|NA
TGTGCCAGCAGCGACGCCCCCTCGGGACACAAGACCTACGAGCAGTACTTC
CASSDAPSGHKTYEQYF
>NA|TRBV30|TRBJ1-1|NA
TGTGCCTGGACCAAAGGACAGTTTAGAGCAGGCACTGAAGCTTTCTTT
CAWTKGQFRAGTEAFF
>NA|TRBV28|TRBJ1-1|few
TGTGCCAGCTTGAGTTGGGCCACTGAAGCTTTCTTT
CASLSWATEAFF
>TRBD1|TRBV10-1|TRBJ2-7|NA
TGCGCCAGCAGCTTGACAGGGTACGAGCAGTACTTC
CASSLTGYEQYF
>TRBD2|TRBV13|TRBJ2-1|NA
TGTGCCAGCAGCGGAACGGGACTAGCGTATTACAATGAGCAGTTCTTC
CASSGTGLAYYNEQFF
>NA|TRBV5-6|TRBJ2-7|once
TGTGCCAGCAGCGGGACGGTTCTAGCGACCTCCTACGAGCAGTACTTC
CASSGTVLATSYEQYF
>TRBD2|TRBV5-1|TRBJ2-1|once
TGCGCCAGCAGCATCGGACTAGCGGAACCTCCTGGGAATGAGCAGTTCTTC
CASSIGLAEPPGNEQFF
>NA|TRBV6-5|TRBJ2-7|NA
TGTGCCAGCAGCTCGCATACAGGGGAGCAGTACTTC
CASSSHTGEQYF
>TRBD1|TRBV5-1|TRBJ1-2|NA
TGCGCCAGCAGCTTGGCCCCCGGGACAGGGAGCTATGGCTACACCTTC
CASSLAPGTGSYGYTF
>TRBD2|TRBV5-1|TRBJ2-6|NA
TGCGCCAGCAGCTTGGCGGGGGGAAGCTCTGGGGCCAACGTCCTGACTTTC
CASSLAGGSSGANVLTF
>NA|TRBV11-3|TRBJ2-1|NA
TGTGCCAGCAGCCCACAGGGTAGGGATGAGCAGTTCTTC
CASSPQGRDEQFF
>TRBD1|TRBV7-8|TRBJ1-5|NA
TGTGCCAGCAGCCTCCGGACAGGGGGAAGAGGGAATCAGCCCCAGCATTTT
CASSLRTGGRGNQPQHF
>NA|TRBV5-1|TRBJ1-2|NA
TGCGCCAGCAGCCCTGACACCGCTAACTATGGCTACACCTTC
CASSPDTANYGYTF
>TRBD1|TRBV6-4|TRBJ1-5|NA
TGTGCCAGCAGTCCGACAGGGAGAGAGCCCCAGCATTTT
CASSPTGREPQHF
>TRBD1|TRBV6-6|TRBJ1-4|NA
TGTGCCAGCAGTTACGGGGGGACAGGAAAACGGGGCCTGTTTTTT
CASSYGGTGKRGLFF
>NA|TRBV25-1|TRBJ2-5|NA
TGTGCCAGCAGTGAACCCGGGACATCCCAAGAGACCCAGTACTTC
CASSEPGTSQETQYF
>NA|TRBV27|TRBJ1-2|NA
TGTGCCAGCAGTTTATCAGCAGGGGAAATTGGGGATGGCTACACCTTC
CASSLSAGEIGDGYTF
>TRBD2|TRBV5-1|TRBJ2-1|NA
TGCGCCAGCAGCTCGGTGGGTAGCGGGGCTTACAATGAGCAGTTCTTC
CASSSVGSGAYNEQFF
>TRBD1|TRBV30|TRBJ1-4|once
TGTGCCTGGAGTGTAGGGCAGGGGGGCACTAATGAAAAACTGTTTTTT
CAWSVGQGGTNEKLFF
>TRBD2|TRBV6-5|TRBJ2-3|once
TGTGCCAGCAGTTACGAAACGGGAGGAACTAGTACGCAGTATTTT
CASSYETGGTSTQYF
>NA|TRBV13|TRBJ2-2|NA
TGTGCCAGCAGTCGAGGGACCGGGGAGCTGTTTTTT
CASSRGTGELFF
>TRBD1|TRBV30|TRBJ1-1|once
TGTGCCTGGAGTACCGGGACAGGAAACACTGAAGCTTTCTTT
CAWSTGTGNTEAFF
>NA|TRBV30|TRBJ1-2|few
TGTGCCTGGAGACGGCAGGGCTATGGCTACACCTTC
CAWRRQGYGYTF